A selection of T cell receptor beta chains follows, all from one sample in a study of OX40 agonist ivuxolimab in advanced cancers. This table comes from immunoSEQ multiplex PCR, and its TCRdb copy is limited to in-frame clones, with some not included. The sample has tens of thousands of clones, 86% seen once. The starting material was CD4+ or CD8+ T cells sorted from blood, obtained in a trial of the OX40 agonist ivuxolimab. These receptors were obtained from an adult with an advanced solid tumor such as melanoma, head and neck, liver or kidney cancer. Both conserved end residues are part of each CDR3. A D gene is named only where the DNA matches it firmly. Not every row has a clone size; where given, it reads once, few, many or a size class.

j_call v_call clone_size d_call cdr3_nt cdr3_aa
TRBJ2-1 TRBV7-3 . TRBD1 TGTGCCAGCAGCGAGGGACAGGGGAACAATGAGCAGTTCTTC CASSEGQGNNEQFF
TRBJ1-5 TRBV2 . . TGTGCCAGCAGTGATGTGGAGGTCGGCGATAGTCAGCCCCAGCATTTT CASSDVEVGDSQPQHF
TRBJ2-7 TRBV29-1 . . TGCAGCGTTGAAGACGGTTTAAGCTACGAGCAGTACTTC CSVEDGLSYEQYF
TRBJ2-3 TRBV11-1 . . TGTGCCAGCAGCTTAAGTGGGGGCACAGATACGCAGTATTTT CASSLSGGTDTQYF
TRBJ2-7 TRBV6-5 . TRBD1 TGTGCCAGCAGTTACTCGTTGACAGGGGGCTACGAGCAGTACTTC CASSYSLTGGYEQYF
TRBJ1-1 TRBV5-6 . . TGTGCCAGCAGCTTGGTGGCGAACACTGAAGCTTTCTTT CASSLVANTEAFF
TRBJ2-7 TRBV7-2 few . TGTGCCAGCAGCTTAGAATGGGCCAGCCCCTACGAGCAGTACTTC CASSLEWASPYEQYF
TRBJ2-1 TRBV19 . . TGTGCCAGTAGTATTTCCTCACTAGGCAATGAGCAGTTCTTC CASSISSLGNEQFF
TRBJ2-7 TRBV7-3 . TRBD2 TGTGCCAGCAGCTTACTAGCGGGGCCAAGCTCCTACGAGCAGTACTTC CASSLLAGPSSYEQYF
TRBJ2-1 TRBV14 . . TGTGCCAGCAGCCTCTGGGGTTCCTACAATGAGCAGTTCTTC CASSLWGSYNEQFF
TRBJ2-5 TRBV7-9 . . TGTGCCAGCAGCTTAAGTAAAGGGACCCAGTACTTC CASSLSKGTQYF
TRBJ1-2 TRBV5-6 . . TGTGCCAGCAGCGAGGACGATGGCTACACCTTC CASSEDDGYTF
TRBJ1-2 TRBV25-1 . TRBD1 TGTGCCAGTTCGACAGGGCTAAGGGAAGGCTACACCTTC CASSTGLREGYTF
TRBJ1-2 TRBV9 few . TGTGCCAGCACCCGGTGGGATGGGAGTGGCTACACCTTC CASTRWDGSGYTF
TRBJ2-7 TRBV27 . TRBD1 TGTGCCAGCAGTTTTTCCGGGACAGGCAACTACGAGCAGTACTTC CASSFSGTGNYEQYF
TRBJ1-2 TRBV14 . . TGTGCCAACAGTCACTCGTTAGGCATAAACTATGGCTACACCTTC CANSHSLGINYGYTF
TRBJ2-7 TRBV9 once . TGTGCCAGCAGCAGTTCCGGGACATTCTACGAGCAGTACTTC CASSSSGTFYEQYF
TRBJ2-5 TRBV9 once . TGTGCCAGCAGCCACCTGGGCAGCCCGGGAGAGACCCAGTACTTC CASSHLGSPGETQYF
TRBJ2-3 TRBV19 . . TGTGCCAGTAGTATCGGTGGGGGGGCCGGCACAGATACGCAGTATTTT CASSIGGGAGTDTQYF
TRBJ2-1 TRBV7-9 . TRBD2 TGTGCCAGCAGCACTACCTTGGGGGGGGTATACAATGAGCAGTTCTTC CASSTTLGGVYNEQFF
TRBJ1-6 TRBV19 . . TGTGCCAGTAGTATGAGTCAGGGTAATTCACCCCTCCACTTT CASSMSQGNSPLHF
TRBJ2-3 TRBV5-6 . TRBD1 TGTGCCAGCAGCTTGGTGTCGTGGACAGGGGTATGGAATACGCAGTATTTT CASSLVSWTGVWNTQYF
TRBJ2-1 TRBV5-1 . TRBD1 TGCGCCAGCAGCGACCCGGGACAGGGGAGCTCAATTGTCTACAATGAGCAGTTCTTC CASSDPGQGSSIVYNEQFF
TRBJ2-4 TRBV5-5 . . TGTGCCAGCAGCTTGGGATTAGCCAAAAACATTCAGTACTTC CASSLGLAKNIQYF
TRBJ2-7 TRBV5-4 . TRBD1 TGTGCCAGCAGCTTAGGGACAGTGAGCTACGAGCAGTACTTC CASSLGTVSYEQYF
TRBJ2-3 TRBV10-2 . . TGCGCCAGCAGTGAGTTGGGACCACCGGATACGCAGTATTTT CASSELGPPDTQYF
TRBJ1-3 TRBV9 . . TGTGCCAGCAGCCCCGAGGGTGAGGGAAACACCATATATTTT CASSPEGEGNTIYF
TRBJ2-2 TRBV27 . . TGTGCCACTGCTTTTCTCACCGGGGAGCTGTTTTTT CATAFLTGELFF
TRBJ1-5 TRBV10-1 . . TGCGCCAGCAGTGAACGAAACCAGGGAGGCCCCAATCAGCCCCAGCATTTT CASSERNQGGPNQPQHF
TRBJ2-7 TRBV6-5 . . TGTGCCAGCAGTAGCTCAGACGAGCAGTACTTC CASSSSDEQYF
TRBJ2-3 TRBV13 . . TGTGCCAGCAGCTCCGGCACAGATACGCAGTATTTT CASSSGTDTQYF
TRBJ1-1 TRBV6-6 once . TGTGCCAGCAGTTATCTAGAAATGAACACTGAAGCTTTCTTT CASSYLEMNTEAFF
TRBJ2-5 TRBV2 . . TGTGCCAGCAGTGAAGAGGCAGGGGCCCAAGAGACCCAGTACTTC CASSEEAGAQETQYF
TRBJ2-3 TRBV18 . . TGTGCCAGCTCACCTTTGACTAGCACAGATACGCAGTATTTT CASSPLTSTDTQYF
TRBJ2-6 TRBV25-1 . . TGTGCCAGCAGTGACGGGGGCAAGTCTTCTGGGGCCAACGTCCTGACTTTC CASSDGGKSSGANVLTF
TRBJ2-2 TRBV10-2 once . TGCGCCAGCACTACTGACAGCTCAAACACCGGGGAGCTGTTTTTT CASTTDSSNTGELFF
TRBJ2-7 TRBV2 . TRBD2 TGTGCCAGCACTGGGACTAGTGGGGGGTACGAGCAGTACTTC CASTGTSGGYEQYF